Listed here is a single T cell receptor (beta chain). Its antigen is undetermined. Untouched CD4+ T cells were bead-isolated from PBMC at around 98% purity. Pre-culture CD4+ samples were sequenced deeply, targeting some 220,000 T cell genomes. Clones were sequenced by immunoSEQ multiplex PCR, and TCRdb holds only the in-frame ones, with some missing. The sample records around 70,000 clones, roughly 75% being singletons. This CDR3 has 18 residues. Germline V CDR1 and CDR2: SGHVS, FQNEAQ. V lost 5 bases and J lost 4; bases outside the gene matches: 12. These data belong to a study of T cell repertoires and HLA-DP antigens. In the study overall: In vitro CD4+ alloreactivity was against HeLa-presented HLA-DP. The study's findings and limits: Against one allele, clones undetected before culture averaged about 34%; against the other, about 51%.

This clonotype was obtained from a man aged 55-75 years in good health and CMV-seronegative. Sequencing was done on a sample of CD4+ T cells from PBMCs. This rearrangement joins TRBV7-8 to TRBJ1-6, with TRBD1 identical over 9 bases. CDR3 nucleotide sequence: TGTGCCAGCAGCGTAGGACAGGGGAGAAGTCTGTATAATTCACCCCTCCACTTT. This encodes CASSVGQGRSLYNSPLHF.